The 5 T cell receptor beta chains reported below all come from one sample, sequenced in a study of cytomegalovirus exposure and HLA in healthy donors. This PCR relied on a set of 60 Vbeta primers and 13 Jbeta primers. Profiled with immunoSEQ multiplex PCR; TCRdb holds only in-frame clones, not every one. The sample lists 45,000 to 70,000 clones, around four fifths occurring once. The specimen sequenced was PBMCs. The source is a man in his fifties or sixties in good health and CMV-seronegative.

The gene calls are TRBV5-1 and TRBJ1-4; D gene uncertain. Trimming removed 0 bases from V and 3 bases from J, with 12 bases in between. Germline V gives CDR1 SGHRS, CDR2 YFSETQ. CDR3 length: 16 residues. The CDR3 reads CASSLVAGNPNEKLFF. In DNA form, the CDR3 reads TGCGCCAGCAGCTTGGTGGCGGGGAACCCTAATGAAAAACTGTTTTTT.

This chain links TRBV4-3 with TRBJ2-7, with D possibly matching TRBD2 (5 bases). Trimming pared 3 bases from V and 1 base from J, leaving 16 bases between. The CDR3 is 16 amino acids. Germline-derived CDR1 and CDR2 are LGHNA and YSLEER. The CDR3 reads CASSQRVGDRSYEQYF. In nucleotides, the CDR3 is TGCGCCAGCAGCCAGCGGGTAGGCGACCGGTCCTACGAGCAGTACTTC.

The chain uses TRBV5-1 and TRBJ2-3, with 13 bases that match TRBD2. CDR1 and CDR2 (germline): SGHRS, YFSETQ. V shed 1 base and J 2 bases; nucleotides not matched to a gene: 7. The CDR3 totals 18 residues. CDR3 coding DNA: TGCGCCAGCAGCTTGCCGACTAGCGGGGGGAAAAACACAGATACGCAGTATTTT. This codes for CASSLPTSGGKNTDTQYF.

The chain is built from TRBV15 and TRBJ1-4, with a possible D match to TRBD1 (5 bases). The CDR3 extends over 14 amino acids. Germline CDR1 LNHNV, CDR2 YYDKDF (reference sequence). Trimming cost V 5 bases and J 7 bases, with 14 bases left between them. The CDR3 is CATSRGTRGEKLFF. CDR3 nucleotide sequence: TGTGCCACCAGCCGGGGGACTCGGGGTGAAAAACTGTTTTTT. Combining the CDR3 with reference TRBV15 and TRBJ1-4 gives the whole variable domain DAMVIQNPRYQVTQFGKPVTLSCSQTLNHNVMYWYQQKSSQAPKLLFHYYDKDFNNEADTPDNFQSRRPNTSFCFLDIRSPGLGDTAMYLCATSRGTRGEKLFFGSGTQLSVL.

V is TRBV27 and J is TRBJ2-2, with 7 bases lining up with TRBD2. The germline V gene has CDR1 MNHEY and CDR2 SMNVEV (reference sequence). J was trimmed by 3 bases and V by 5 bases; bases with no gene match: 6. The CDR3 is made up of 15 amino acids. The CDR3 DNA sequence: TGTGCCAGCAGTCCCCGGGGGGACTACACCGGGGAGCTGTTTTTT. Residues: CASSPRGDYTGELFF.